Shown below are 10 T cell receptor beta chains from a single sample sequenced in a study of blood T cell repertoires in COVID-19. Using immunoSEQ multiplex PCR, the repertoire was profiled, and TCRdb retains in-frame clones only, with some absent. Of around 220,000 clones in the sample, approximately 80% were seen once. The sequencing sample was made of peripheral blood. These receptors came from an elderly woman with acute or convalescent COVID-19.

The chain carries TRBV9 and TRBJ2-1; D remains unclear. This CDR3 has 13 amino acids. Trimming took 0 bases from V and 6 from J, leaving 7 bases between them. Germline CDR1 is SGDLS and CDR2 is YYNGEE. The CDR3 here is CASSVGPGNEQFF. The CDR3 region has the DNA TGTGCCAGCAGCGTAGGACCAGGCAATGAGCAGTTCTTC.

The chain combines TRBV6-4 with TRBJ2-5; D perhaps matches TRBD2 (5 bases). Trimming left V 6 bases short and J 2 bases short, with 16 bases between. Germline V lookup: CDR1 MRHNA, CDR2 SNTAGT. The CDR3 contains 15 residues. The DNA of the CDR3 is TGTGCCAGCAGCCGTGGGAGCCTCAAGCAAGAGACCCAGTACTTC. It codes for CASSRGSLKQETQYF.

The CDR3 spells CASSYMENNQPQHF. CDR3 coding DNA: TGTGCCAGCAGTTACATGGAGAACAATCAGCCCCAGCATTTT. The chain employs TRBV6-6 and TRBJ1-5; D gene unclear. The CDR3 covers 14 residues. Trimming stripped 2 bases from V and 3 bases from J, with 8 bases between. Germline loops: CDR1 MNHNY, CDR2 SVGAGI (reference sequence).

V gene TRBV10-1 combines with J gene TRBJ2-7; a weak D match, TRBD1 (6 bases). This CDR3 comprises 13 residues. The V end lost 4 bases, the J end lost 5 bases, and 12 bases lay between the germline ends. Germline V lookup: CDR1 WNHNN, CDR2 SYGVQD (reference sequence). The CDR3 here is CASSGQAPNEQYF. For the CDR3, the DNA is TGCGCCAGCAGTGGACAGGCTCCAAACGAGCAGTACTTC.

The rearrangement uses TRBV19 and TRBJ2-1, with a possible D match to TRBD2 (6 bases). Trimming stripped 7 bases from V and 5 bases from J, with 15 bases between. This CDR3 is 14 amino acids long. Germline values: CDR1 LNHDA, CDR2 SQIVND (reference sequence). The CDR3 sequence is CASKGWSGDNEQFF. The CDR3 DNA follows: TGTGCCAGTAAGGGCTGGTCGGGGGACAATGAGCAGTTCTTC. Full variable domain (remainder filled in from reference TRBV19 and TRBJ2-1): DGGITQSPKYLFRKEGQNVTLSCEQNLNHDAMYWYRQDPGQGLRLIYYSQIVNDFQKGDIAEGYSVSREKKESFPLTVTSAQKNPTAFYLCASKGWSGDNEQFFGPGTRLTVL.

The rearrangement joins TRBV29-1 to TRBJ2-7; 7 nucleotides align to TRBD1. V gave up 7 bases and J gave up 6 bases; unmatched junction bases: 9. CDR3 length equals 12 residues. Germline CDR1 is SQVTM and CDR2 is ANQGSEA. The CDR3 DNA sequence: TGCAGCGAGCGTCACCGGACAGGCGAGCAGTACTTC. Its protein product is CSERHRTGEQYF.

On this clone: Other DNA sequences in the sample encode the same CDR3. This chain connects TRBV29-1 to TRBJ1-1; the match to TRBD1 covers 7 bases. The J segment lost 2 bases and the V segment lost 7 bases, leaving 7 bases of the junction unmatched. Germline CDR1 and CDR2: SQVTM and ANQGSEA. The CDR3 covers 13 residues. CDR3 coding DNA: TGCAGCGGTCGACAGGGAGGAAACACTGAAGCTTTCTTT. It yields the protein CSGRQGGNTEAFF. The full variable domain, in which reference TRBV29-1 and TRBJ1-1 provide the parts outside the CDR3, is SAVISQKPSRDICQRGTSLTIQCQVDSQVTMMFWYRQQPGQSLTLIATANQGSEATYESGFVIDKFPISRPNLTFSTLTVSNMSPEDSSIYLCSGRQGGNTEAFFGQGTRLTVV.

The CDR3 nucleotides are TGTGCCTGGAGTGGACCGGCGGGGGACCCCTTGAAGCAGTACTTC. This encodes CAWSGPAGDPLKQYF. The chain recombines TRBV30 with TRBJ2-7; 7 nucleotides match TRBD2. Germline trimming cut 1 base from V and 8 bases from J; bases unmatched to any gene: 14. The germline CDR1 and CDR2 sequences are GTSNPN and SVGIG (reference sequence). CDR3 size: 15 residues.

The rearrangement links TRBV7-3 to TRBJ2-2, with D possibly being TRBD2 (6 bases). Germline CDR1 and CDR2: SGHTA and FQGTGA. The length of the CDR3 is 15 residues. V gave up 2 bases and J gave up 1 base, with 8 bases separating them. The CDR3 here is CASSLLGLNTGELFF. The DNA of the CDR3 is TGTGCCAGCAGCTTATTGGGACTGAACACCGGGGAGCTGTTTTTT.

The chain couples TRBV5-1 to TRBJ2-2, with TRBD2 as a possible D gene (7 bases). In germline, CDR1 is SGHRS, CDR2 YFSETQ. V was clipped by 4 bases and J by 4 bases, with 20 bases between them. The CDR3 sequence is 17 residues long. The CDR3 nucleotides read TGCGCCAGCAGCCCCGGGGGGCAGGGTTCCCCCACCGGGGAGCTGTTTTTT. It is translated as CASSPGGQGSPTGELFF.